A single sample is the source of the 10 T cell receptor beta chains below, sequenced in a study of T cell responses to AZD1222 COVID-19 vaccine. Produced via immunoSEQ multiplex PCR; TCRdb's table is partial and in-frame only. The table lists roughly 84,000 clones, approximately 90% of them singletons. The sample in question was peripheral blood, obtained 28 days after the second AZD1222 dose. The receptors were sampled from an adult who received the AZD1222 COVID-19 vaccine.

The CDR3 DNA reads as TGTGCCAGCAGTGGAATGACAGGGGGGTATGCAGAGACCCAGTACTTC. The encoded protein is CASSGMTGGYAETQYF. The J gene is TRBJ2-5, the V gene TRBV2; TRBD1 aligns across 9 bases. With 4 bases clipped from V and 4 bases from J, the junction kept 10 bases outside the gene matches. Germline CDR1 SNHLY, CDR2 FYNNEI. The CDR3 is 16 residues long.

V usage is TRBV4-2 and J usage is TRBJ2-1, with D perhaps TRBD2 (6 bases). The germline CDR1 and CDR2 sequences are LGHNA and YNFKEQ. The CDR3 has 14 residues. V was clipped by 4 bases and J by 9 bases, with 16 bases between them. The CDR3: CASSPGLTRGEQFF. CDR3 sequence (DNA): TGTGCCAGCAGCCCCGGACTAACTAGGGGTGAGCAGTTCTTC.

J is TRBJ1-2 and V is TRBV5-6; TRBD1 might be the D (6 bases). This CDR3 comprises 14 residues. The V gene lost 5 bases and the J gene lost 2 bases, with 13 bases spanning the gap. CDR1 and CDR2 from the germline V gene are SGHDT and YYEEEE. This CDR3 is CASSPRGGNYGYTF. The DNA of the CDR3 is TGTGCCAGCAGTCCGAGGGGGGGAAACTATGGCTACACCTTC.

The DNA of the CDR3 is TGTGCCAGCAGATTAGGGGGGTCCGTCTCCTACGAGCAGTACTTC. It is translated as CASRLGGSVSYEQYF. The chain has TRBV28 and TRBJ2-7; either TRBD1 or TRBD2 may supply D (6 bases each). Trimming pared 6 bases from V and 0 bases from J, leaving 15 bases between. The CDR3 has 15 amino acids. Germline values: CDR1 MDHEN, CDR2 SYDVKM.

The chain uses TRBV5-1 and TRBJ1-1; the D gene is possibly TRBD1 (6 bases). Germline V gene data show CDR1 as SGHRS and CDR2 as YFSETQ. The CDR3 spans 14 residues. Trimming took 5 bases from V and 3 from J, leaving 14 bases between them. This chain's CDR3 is CASRLQAGDTEAFF. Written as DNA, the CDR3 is TGCGCCAGCAGGCTACAGGCAGGGGACACTGAAGCTTTCTTT.

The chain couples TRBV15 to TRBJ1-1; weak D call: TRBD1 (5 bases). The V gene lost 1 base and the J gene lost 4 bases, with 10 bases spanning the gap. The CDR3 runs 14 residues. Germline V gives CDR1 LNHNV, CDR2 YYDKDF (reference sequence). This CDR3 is CATSRGTGPTEAFF. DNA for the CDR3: TGTGCCACCAGCAGAGGAACAGGCCCCACTGAAGCTTTCTTT.

CDR3 amino acids: CASSIAPDGYGYTF. The CDR3 DNA sequence: TGTGCCAGTAGTATAGCCCCCGACGGCTATGGCTACACCTTC. The rearrangement joins TRBV19 to TRBJ1-2; D unresolved. V was cut by 1 base and J by 4 bases, with 10 bases left in between. The germline gives CDR1 LNHDA, CDR2 SQIVND (reference sequence). This CDR3 has 14 amino acids. Complete variable domain (other parts from reference TRBV19 and TRBJ1-2): DGGITQSPKYLFRKEGQNVTLSCEQNLNHDAMYWYRQDPGQGLRLIYYSQIVNDFQKGDIAEGYSVSREKKESFPLTVTSAQKNPTAFYLCASSIAPDGYGYTFGSGTRLTVV.

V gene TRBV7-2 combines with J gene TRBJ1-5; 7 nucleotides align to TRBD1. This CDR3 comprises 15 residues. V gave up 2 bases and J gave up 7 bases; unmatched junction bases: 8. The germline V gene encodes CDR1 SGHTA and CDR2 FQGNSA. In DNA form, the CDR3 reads TGTGCCAGCAGCTTACAAGCAGGGGGAGGACAGCCCCAGCATTTT. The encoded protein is CASSLQAGGGQPQHF.

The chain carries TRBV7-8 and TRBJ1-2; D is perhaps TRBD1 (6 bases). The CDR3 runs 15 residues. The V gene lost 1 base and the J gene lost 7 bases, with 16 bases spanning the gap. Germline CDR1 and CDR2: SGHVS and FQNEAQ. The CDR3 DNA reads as TGTGCCAGCAGCTTAGAGGGGGGGGCGGTCCCTGGCTACACCTTC. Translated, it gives CASSLEGGAVPGYTF.

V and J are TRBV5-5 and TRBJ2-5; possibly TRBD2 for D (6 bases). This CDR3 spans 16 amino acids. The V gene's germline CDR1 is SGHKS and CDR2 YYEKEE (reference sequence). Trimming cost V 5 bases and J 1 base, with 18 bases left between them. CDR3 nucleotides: TGTGCCAGCAGTATGGGTTGGGGGGAAATCCAAGAGACCCAGTACTTC. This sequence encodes CASSMGWGEIQETQYF.